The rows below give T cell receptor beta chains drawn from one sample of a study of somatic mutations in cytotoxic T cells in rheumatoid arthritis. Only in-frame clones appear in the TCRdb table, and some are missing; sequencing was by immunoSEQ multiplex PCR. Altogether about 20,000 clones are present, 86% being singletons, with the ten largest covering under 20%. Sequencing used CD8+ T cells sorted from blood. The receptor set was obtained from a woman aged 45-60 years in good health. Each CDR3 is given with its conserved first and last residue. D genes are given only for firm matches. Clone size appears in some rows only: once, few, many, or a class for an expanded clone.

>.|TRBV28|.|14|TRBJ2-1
CASRDTRIYNEQFF
TGTGCCAGCAGGGACACTCGCATCTACAATGAGCAGTTCTTC
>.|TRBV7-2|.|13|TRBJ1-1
CASSLGDKLEAFF
TGTGCCAGCAGCTTAGGGGACAAGCTTGAAGCTTTCTTT
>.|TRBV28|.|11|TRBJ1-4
CASRSGGGLFF
TGTGCCAGCAGATCTGGGGGGGGGCTGTTTTTT
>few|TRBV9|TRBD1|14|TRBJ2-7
CASSGTGSPYEQYF
TGTGCCAGCAGCGGGACAGGGAGCCCCTACGAGCAGTACTTC
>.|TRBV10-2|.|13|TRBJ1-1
CASSDRENTEAFF
TGCGCCAGCAGTGACAGGGAGAACACTGAAGCTTTCTTT
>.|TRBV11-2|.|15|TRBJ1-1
CASSLEDSLDTEAFF
TGTGCCAGCAGCTTAGAGGACAGTCTGGACACTGAAGCTTTCTTT
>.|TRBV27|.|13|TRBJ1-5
CASSLSINQPQHF
TGTGCCAGCAGCCTCAGTATAAATCAGCCCCAGCATTTT
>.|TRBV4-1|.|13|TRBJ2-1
CASSLHSGTEQFF
TGCGCCAGCAGCCTGCATTCCGGGACTGAGCAGTTCTTC
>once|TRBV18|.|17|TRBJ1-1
CASSQNPTDSLNTEAFF
TGTGCCAGCTCCCAAAACCCCACGGACAGCCTGAACACTGAAGCTTTCTTT
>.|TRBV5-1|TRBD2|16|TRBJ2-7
CASSLGGLAGTYEQYF
TGCGCCAGCAGCTTGGGGGGACTAGCGGGCACCTACGAGCAGTACTTC
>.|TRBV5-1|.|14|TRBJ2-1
CASSLGGLDNEQFF
TGCGCCAGCAGCTTGGGGGGTCTGGACAATGAGCAGTTCTTC
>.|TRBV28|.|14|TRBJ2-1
CASSLSGAYNEQFF
TGTGCCAGCAGCTTGTCCGGCGCCTACAATGAGCAGTTCTTC
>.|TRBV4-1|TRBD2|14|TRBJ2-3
CASSHGLGTDTQYF
TGCGCCAGCAGCCACGGACTAGGCACAGATACGCAGTATTTT
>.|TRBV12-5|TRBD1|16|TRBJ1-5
CASGRTGGDLTQPQHF
TGTGCTAGTGGACGGACAGGGGGAGATTTGACTCAGCCCCAGCATTTT
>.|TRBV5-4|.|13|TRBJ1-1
CASSPGSNTEAFF
TGTGCCAGCAGCCCGGGGTCGAACACTGAAGCTTTCTTT
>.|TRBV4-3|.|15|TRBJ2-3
CASSQGGVFTDTQYF
TGCGCCAGCAGCCAAGGGGGGGTTTTCACAGATACGCAGTATTTT
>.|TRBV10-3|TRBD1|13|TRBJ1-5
CAIRGTGNQPQHF
TGTGCCATCAGGGGGACAGGCAATCAGCCCCAGCATTTT
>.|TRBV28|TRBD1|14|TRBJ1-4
CASSRQGWKEKLFF
TGTGCCAGCAGTCGACAGGGGTGGAAAGAAAAACTGTTTTTT
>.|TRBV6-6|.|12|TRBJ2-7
CASNQGGYEQYF
TGTGCCAGCAATCAAGGAGGATACGAGCAGTACTTC
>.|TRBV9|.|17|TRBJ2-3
CASTPFRDPSSTDTQYF
TGTGCCAGCACCCCTTTCCGGGACCCCTCTTCCACAGATACGCAGTATTTT
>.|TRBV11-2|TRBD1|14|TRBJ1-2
CASSSGQGAAGYTF
TGTGCCAGCAGCTCGGGACAGGGGGCTGCAGGCTACACCTTC
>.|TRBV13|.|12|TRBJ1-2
CASSRGGYGYTF
TGTGCCAGCAGTAGGGGGGGATATGGCTACACCTTC
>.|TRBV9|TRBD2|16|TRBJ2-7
CASSVSQRGDTYEQYF
TGTGCCAGCAGCGTATCGCAGCGGGGGGACACCTACGAGCAGTACTTC
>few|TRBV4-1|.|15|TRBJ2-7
CASSWRRSGDYEQYF
TGCGCCAGCAGCTGGCGTAGATCGGGGGACTACGAGCAGTACTTC
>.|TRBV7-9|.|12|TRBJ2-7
CASSGQTYEQYF
TGTGCCAGCAGCGGACAAACCTACGAGCAGTACTTC
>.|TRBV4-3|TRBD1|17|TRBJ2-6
CASSHSGTASGANVLTF
TGCGCCAGCAGCCATTCCGGGACAGCCTCTGGGGCCAACGTCCTGACTTTC
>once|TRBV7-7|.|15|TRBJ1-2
CASSAATDLNYGYTF
TGTGCTAGCAGCGCCGCGACAGATCTAAACTATGGCTACACCTTC
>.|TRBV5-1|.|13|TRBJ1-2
CASSWGRIYGYTF
TGCGCCAGCAGCTGGGGACGGATCTATGGCTACACCTTC
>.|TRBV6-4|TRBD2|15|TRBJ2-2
CASSSGANEVGELFF
TGTGCCAGCAGTAGCGGGGCAAACGAAGTCGGGGAGCTGTTTTTT
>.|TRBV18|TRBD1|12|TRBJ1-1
CASTTGGSEAFF
TGTGCCAGCACGACAGGGGGCTCTGAAGCTTTCTTT
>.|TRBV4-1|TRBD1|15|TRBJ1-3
CASSLTGFPGNTIYF
TGCGCCAGCAGCCTGACAGGGTTTCCTGGAAACACCATATATTTT
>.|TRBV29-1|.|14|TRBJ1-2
CSVEETGTNYGYTF
TGCAGCGTTGAAGAAACCGGGACAAACTATGGCTACACCTTC